The rows below give T cell receptor beta chains drawn from one sample of a study of Ad26.COV2.S vaccination and SARS-CoV-2 variants. Sequenced by immunoSEQ multiplex PCR; TCRdb stores in-frame clones only, minus some. The data show hundreds of thousands of clones, roughly 90% seen once. The specimen comprised peripheral blood, sampled in a trial of Ad26.COV2.S vaccine versus placebo. All receptors come from a person aged 18-60 years who received the Ad26.COV2.S COVID-19 vaccine or a placebo. The CDR3 runs from the conserved cysteine through the conserved F or W. The D gene is left open where the match is weak. Some rows have no size entry. The others give once, few or many, or a class for an expanded clone.

v_gene	d_gene	abundance	j_gene	CDR3aa	CDR3nt
TRBV24-1	-	once	TRBJ1-3	CATSDFRDTGPLRGNTIYF	TGTGCCACCAGTGATTTTCGAGACACAGGACCGCTGAGAGGAAACACCATATATTTT
TRBV5-5	-	-	TRBJ1-3	CASSLWAVDSGNTIYF	TGTGCCAGCAGCTTGTGGGCCGTAGACTCTGGAAACACCATATATTTT
TRBV19	-	few	TRBJ1-5	CASRQSGDSNQPQHF	TGTGCCAGTAGGCAATCCGGAGATAGCAATCAGCCCCAGCATTTT
TRBV7-9	-	-	TRBJ1-6	CASVSSWESPLHF	TGTGCCAGCGTAAGCAGCTGGGAGTCACCCCTCCACTTT
TRBV10-3	TRBD1	-	TRBJ1-6	CAITGQANSPLHF	TGTGCCATCACTGGACAGGCCAATTCACCCCTCCACTTT
TRBV2	-	-	TRBJ1-5	CASWGGTNQPQHF	TGTGCCAGCTGGGGGGGCACCAATCAGCCCCAGCATTTT
TRBV5-1	-	-	TRBJ2-1	CASSLLPNEQFF	TGCGCCAGCAGCTTACTCCCCAATGAGCAGTTCTTC
TRBV20-1	-	-	TRBJ2-1	CSASRDLSSYNEQFF	TGCAGTGCTAGTCGGGACTTGAGCTCCTACAATGAGCAGTTCTTC
TRBV4-1	TRBD2	once	TRBJ2-5	CAKSMADSAPTSGTQETQYF	TGCGCCAAATCAATGGCCGACTCGGCCCCGACTAGCGGTACCCAAGAGACCCAGTACTTC
TRBV9	-	-	TRBJ2-5	CASSTTQYQETQYF	TGTGCCAGCAGCACCACACAGTACCAAGAGACCCAGTACTTC
TRBV25-1	-	-	TRBJ1-2	CASSDHRVGGYTF	TGTGCCAGCAGTGATCACAGGGTGGGCGGCTACACCTTC
TRBV29-1	-	-	TRBJ2-7	CSAARGAGPLEQYF	TGCAGCGCCGCCCGAGGGGCGGGCCCCCTCGAGCAGTACTTC
TRBV10-3	TRBD1	-	TRBJ1-2	CAIRPGGVNYGYTF	TGTGCCATCAGACCAGGGGGTGTGAACTATGGCTACACCTTC
TRBV19	-	-	TRBJ2-2	CASSIVYNTGELFF	TGTGCCAGTAGTATAGTCTATAACACCGGGGAGCTGTTTTTT
TRBV5-4	-	-	TRBJ2-5	CASSLSIGREETQYF	TGTGCCAGCAGCTTGAGTATTGGCAGGGAAGAGACCCAGTACTTC
TRBV30	TRBD1	once	TRBJ1-5	CAWSDQGAQPQHF	TGTGCCTGGAGCGATCAGGGGGCCCAGCCCCAGCATTTT
TRBV19	TRBD2	-	TRBJ2-5	CASSKLAGLQETQYF	TGTGCCAGTAGCAAACTAGCGGGACTCCAAGAGACCCAGTACTTC
TRBV5-1	TRBD1	-	TRBJ2-5	CASSLSLTGAPQETQYF	TGCGCCAGCAGCTTGTCCCTAACAGGGGCCCCTCAAGAGACCCAGTACTTC
TRBV15	-	-	TRBJ1-6	CATSTGTLSSYNSPLHF	TGTGCCACCAGCACCGGAACCCTAAGCTCCTATAATTCACCCCTCCACTTT
TRBV5-1	TRBD1	once	TRBJ1-6	CASSIGQGNNSPLHF	TGCGCCAGCAGCATCGGACAGGGAAACAATTCACCCCTCCACTTT
TRBV6-2/TRBV6-3	-	-	TRBJ2-7	CASGLYEQYF	TGTGCCAGCGGCCTCTACGAGCAGTACTTC
TRBV6-2/TRBV6-3	TRBD2	once	TRBJ2-1	CASSYNSPEGGRDQFF	TGTGCCAGCAGTTATAACAGCCCGGAGGGCGGGAGAGATCAGTTCTTC
TRBV6-2/TRBV6-3	TRBD2	-	TRBJ2-1	CASSYRFTREGGDSYNEQFF	TGTGCCAGCAGTTACCGTTTTACCCGGGAGGGGGGGGACTCCTACAATGAGCAGTTCTTC